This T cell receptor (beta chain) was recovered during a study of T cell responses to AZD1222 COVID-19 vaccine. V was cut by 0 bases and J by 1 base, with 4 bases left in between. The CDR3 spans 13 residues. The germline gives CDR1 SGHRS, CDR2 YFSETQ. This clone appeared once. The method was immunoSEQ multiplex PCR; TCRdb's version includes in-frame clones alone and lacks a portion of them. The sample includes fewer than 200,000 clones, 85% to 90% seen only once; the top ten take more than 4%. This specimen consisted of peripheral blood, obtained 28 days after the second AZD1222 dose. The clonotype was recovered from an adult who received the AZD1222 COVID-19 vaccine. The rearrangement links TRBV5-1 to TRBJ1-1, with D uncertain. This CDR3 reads CASSLGANTEAFF. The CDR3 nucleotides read TGCGCCAGCAGCTTGGGCGCGAACACTGAAGCTTTCTTT.